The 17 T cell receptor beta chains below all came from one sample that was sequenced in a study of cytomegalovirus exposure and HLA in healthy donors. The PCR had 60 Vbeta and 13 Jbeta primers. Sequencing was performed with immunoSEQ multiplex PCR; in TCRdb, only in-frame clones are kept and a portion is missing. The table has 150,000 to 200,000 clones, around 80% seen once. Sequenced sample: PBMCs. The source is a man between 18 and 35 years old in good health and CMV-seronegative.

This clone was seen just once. CDR3 sequence: CASSRTGGNEQYF. Written as DNA, the CDR3 is TGTGCCAGCAGCCGGACAGGGGGGAACGAGCAGTACTTC. The chain uses TRBV14 and TRBJ2-7; 10 bases align to TRBD1. J lost 5 bases, V lost 4 bases, and 2 bases had no gene match. From germline, CDR1 is SGHDN and CDR2 FVKESK. The CDR3 contains 13 residues.

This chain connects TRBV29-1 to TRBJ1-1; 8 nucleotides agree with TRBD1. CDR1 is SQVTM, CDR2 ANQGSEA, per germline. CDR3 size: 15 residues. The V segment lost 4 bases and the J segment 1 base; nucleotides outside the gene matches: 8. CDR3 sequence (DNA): TGCAGCGTTGTTAGGTGGGGACAGGAGAACACTGAAGCTTTCTTT. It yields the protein CSVVRWGQENTEAFF. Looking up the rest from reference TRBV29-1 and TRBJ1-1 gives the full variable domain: SAVISQKPSRDICQRGTSLTIQCQVDSQVTMMFWYRQQPGQSLTLIATANQGSEATYESGFVIDKFPISRPNLTFSTLTVSNMSPEDSSIYLCSVVRWGQENTEAFFGQGTRLTVV.

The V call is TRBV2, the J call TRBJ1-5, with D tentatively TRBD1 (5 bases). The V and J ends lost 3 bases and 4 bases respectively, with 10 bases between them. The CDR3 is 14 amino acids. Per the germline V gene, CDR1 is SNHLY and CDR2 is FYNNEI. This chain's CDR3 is CASSELGGNQPQHF. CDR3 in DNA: TGTGCCAGCAGTGAGTTGGGGGGGAATCAGCCCCAGCATTTT.

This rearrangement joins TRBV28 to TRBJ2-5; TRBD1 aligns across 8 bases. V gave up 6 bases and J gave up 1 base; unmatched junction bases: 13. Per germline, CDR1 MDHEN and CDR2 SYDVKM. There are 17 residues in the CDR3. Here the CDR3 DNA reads TGTGCCAGCAGCAGCTTCCGGGACAGGTCTTTCCAAGAGACCCAGTACTTC. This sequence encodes CASSSFRDRSFQETQYF.

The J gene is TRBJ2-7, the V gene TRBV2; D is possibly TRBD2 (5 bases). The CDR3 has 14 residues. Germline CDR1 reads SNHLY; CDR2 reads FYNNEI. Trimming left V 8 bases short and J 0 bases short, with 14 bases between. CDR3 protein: CASHLASVSYEQYF. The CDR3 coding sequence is TGTGCCAGCCATCTAGCATCTGTCTCCTACGAGCAGTACTTC.

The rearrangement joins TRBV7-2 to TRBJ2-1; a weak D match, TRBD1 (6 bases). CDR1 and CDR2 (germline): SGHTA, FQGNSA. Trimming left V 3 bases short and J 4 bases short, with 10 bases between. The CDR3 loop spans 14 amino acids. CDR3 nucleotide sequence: TGTGCCAGCAGCTTTGGGACAAAATACAATGAGCAGTTCTTC. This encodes CASSFGTKYNEQFF.

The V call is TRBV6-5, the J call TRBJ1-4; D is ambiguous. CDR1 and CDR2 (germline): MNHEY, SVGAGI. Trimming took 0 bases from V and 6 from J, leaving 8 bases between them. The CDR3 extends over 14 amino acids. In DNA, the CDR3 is TGTGCCAGCAGTTACTCGATCGGAGATGAAAAACTGTTTTTT. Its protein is CASSYSIGDEKLFF.

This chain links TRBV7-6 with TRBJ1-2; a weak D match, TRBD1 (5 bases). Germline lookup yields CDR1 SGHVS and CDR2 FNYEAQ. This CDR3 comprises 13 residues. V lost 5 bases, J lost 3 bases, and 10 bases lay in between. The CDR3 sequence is CASSRQGYYGYTF. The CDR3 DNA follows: TGTGCCAGCAGCAGGCAGGGCTACTATGGCTACACCTTC.

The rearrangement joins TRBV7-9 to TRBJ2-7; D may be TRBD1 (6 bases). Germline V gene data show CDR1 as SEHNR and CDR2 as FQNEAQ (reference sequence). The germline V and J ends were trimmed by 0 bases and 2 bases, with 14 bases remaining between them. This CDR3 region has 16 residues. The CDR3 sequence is CASSLAESGAPYEQYF. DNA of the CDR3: TGTGCCAGCAGCTTAGCGGAATCAGGGGCCCCCTACGAGCAGTACTTC.

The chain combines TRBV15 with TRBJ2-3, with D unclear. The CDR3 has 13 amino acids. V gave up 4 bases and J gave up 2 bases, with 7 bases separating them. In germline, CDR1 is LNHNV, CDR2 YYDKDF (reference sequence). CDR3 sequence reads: CATSISPTDTQYF. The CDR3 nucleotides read TGTGCCACCAGCATTAGCCCCACAGATACGCAGTATTTT. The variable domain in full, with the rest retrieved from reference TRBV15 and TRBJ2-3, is DAMVIQNPRYQVTQFGKPVTLSCSQTLNHNVMYWYQQKSSQAPKLLFHYYDKDFNNEADTPDNFQSRRPNTSFCFLDIRSPGLGDTAMYLCATSISPTDTQYFGPGTRLTVL.

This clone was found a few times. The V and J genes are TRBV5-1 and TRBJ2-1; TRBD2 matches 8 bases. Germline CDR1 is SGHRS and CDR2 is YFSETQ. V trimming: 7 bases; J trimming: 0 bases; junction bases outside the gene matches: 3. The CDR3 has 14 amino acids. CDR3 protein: CASVLADSYNEQFF. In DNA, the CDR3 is TGCGCCAGCGTACTAGCGGACTCCTACAATGAGCAGTTCTTC.

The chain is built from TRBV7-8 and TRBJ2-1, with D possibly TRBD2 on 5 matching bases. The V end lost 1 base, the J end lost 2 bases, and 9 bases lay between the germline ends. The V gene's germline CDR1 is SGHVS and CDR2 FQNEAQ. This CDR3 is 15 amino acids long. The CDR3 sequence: CASSLEGVPYNEQFF. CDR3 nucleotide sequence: TGTGCCAGCAGCTTAGAGGGAGTGCCCTACAATGAGCAGTTCTTC.

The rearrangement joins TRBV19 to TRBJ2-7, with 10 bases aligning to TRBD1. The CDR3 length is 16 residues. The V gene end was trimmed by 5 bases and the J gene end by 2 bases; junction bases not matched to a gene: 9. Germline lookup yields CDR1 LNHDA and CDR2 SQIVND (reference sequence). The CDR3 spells CASSWALGTGAYEQYF. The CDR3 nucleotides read TGTGCCAGTAGTTGGGCATTAGGGACAGGGGCCTACGAGCAGTACTTC.

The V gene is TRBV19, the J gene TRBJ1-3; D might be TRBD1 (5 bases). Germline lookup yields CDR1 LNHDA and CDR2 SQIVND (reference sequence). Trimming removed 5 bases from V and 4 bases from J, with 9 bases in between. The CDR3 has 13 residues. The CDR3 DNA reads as TGTGCCAGTAGTTCCGACAGAGGAAACACCATATATTTT. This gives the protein CASSSDRGNTIYF.

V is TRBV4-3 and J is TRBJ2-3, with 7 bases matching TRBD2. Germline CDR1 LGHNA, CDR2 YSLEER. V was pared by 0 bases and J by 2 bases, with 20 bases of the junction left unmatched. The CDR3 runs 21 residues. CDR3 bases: TGCGCCAGCAGCCAAGATCCCCCCTGGACTAGGGCTAGCGGAAACACAGATACGCAGTATTTT. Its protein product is CASSQDPPWTRASGNTDTQYF.

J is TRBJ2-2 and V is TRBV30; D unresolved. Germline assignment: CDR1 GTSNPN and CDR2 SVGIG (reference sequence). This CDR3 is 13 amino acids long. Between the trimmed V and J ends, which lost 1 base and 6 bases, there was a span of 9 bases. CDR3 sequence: CAWSGSYSGELFF. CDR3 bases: TGTGCCTGGAGTGGGAGTTATTCCGGGGAGCTGTTTTTT.

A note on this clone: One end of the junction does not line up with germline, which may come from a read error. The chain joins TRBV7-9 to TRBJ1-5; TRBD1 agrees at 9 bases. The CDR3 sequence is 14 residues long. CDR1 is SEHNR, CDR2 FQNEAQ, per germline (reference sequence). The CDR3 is CASSLTGGKQPQHF. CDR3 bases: TGTGCCAGCAGCTTAACAGGGGGCAAGCAGCCCCAGCATTTT.